This TCR beta chain is drawn from a study of blood T cell repertoires in COVID-19. Study details: The cDNA or gDNA used as material had been derived from T cells, B-cell-depleted T cells, or PBMCs.

Clones were read by immunoSEQ multiplex PCR, and TCRdb kept only the in-frame ones, dropping some. The sample lists some 260,000 clones, about 88% occurring once. Germline CDR1 reads MNHEY; CDR2 reads SVGEGT. This CDR3 comprises 17 residues. The J segment lost 1 base and the V segment lost 2 bases, leaving 9 bases of the junction unmatched. The V and J genes are TRBV6-2 or TRBV6-3 and TRBJ2-5; 8 nucleotides agree with TRBD2. The receptor was derived from a woman between 35 and 50 years old who had recovered from COVID-19. Sequencing was carried out using peripheral blood. Here the CDR3 reads CASSYGGSGDLQETQYF. The CDR3 bases are TGTGCCAGCAGTTACGGTGGTAGCGGGGACCTCCAAGAGACCCAGTACTTC.